The 20 T cell receptor beta chains below were found in one sample sequenced in a study of blood T cells in healthy people across ages. With a J-beta primer mix and a sample-barcoded 5' primer, a second PCR ran roughly 6 to 12 cycles. TCRdb reanalysed the 5' RACE reads using MiXCR and keeps one entry per CDR3 protein. The sample carries over 750,000 distinct CDR3 sequences, roughly 25% recorded once. The same data also went into a second study, on T cells of mothers and their children.

The sequenced sample consisted of blood. The receptors stem from a boy younger than 18 in good health.

This clonotype has just a few counts. V usage is TRBV12-3 or TRBV12-4 and J usage is TRBJ2-1; the match to TRBD2 covers 8 bases. The CDR3 is 12 residues long. Unmatched junction bases numbered 9, after V lost 5 bases and J lost 15 bases. In DNA form, the CDR3 reads TGTGCCAGCAGTCTAAGCGGGAGAGTCCTGTTCTTC. Amino acid sequence: CASSLSGRVLFF.

The chain recombines TRBV29-1 with TRBJ2-3; 9 bases are a match to TRBD1. V lost 4 bases and J lost 0; bases outside the gene matches: 2. Germline loops: CDR1 SQVTM, CDR2 ANQGSEA. The CDR3 is 14 residues long. For the CDR3, the DNA is TGCAGCGTTGTGGGGACAGGGAGCACAGATACGCAGTATTTT. This translates into CSVVGTGSTDTQYF.

This clonotype was detected ten times or more. CDR3 in DNA: TGTGCCAGCAGTTTTGACCCGAACATTCAGTACTTC. This translates into CASSFDPNIQYF. This chain connects TRBV12-3 or TRBV12-4 to TRBJ2-4; D is unresolved. Trimming took off 3 bases at V and 7 bases at J, with 7 bases between the two ends. The CDR3 length is 12 residues.

The rearrangement joins TRBV25-1 to TRBJ2-3; TRBD1 aligns across 10 bases. Germline loops: CDR1 MGHDK, CDR2 SYGVNS. V lost 4 bases, J lost 3 bases, and 4 bases stayed unmatched. The CDR3 is made up of 15 amino acids. The CDR3 nucleotides are TGTGCCAGCAGTGCAGACAGGGGGCAGACAGATACGCAGTATTTT. Encoded protein: CASSADRGQTDTQYF.

This chain links TRBV7-2 with TRBJ1-6; D ambiguous. Germline CDR1 is SGHTA and CDR2 is FQGNSA. The CDR3 has 13 amino acids. Trimming took off 5 bases at V and 14 bases at J, with 16 bases between the two ends. The CDR3 spells CASSRSDTSALHF. The CDR3 DNA sequence: TGTGCCAGCAGCCGCTCCGACACGTCGGCCCTCCACTTT.

V is TRBV7-2 and J is TRBJ1-1; D ambiguous. The V end was cut by 5 bases, the J end by 1 base, with 11 bases between. Germline CDR1 and CDR2: SGHTA and FQGNSA. The CDR3 spans 14 residues. CDR3 region: CASSLGMTNTEAFF. DNA for the CDR3: TGTGCCAGCAGCCTGGGGATGACGAACACTGAAGCTTTCTTT.

The chain recombines TRBV28 with TRBJ1-2, with D unclear. In germline, CDR1 is MDHEN, CDR2 SYDVKM. With 5 bases removed from V and 2 bases from J, the gap between germline ends came to 6 bases. The CDR3 has 12 amino acids. The CDR3: CASSRQNYGYTF. CDR3 nucleotides: TGTGCCAGCAGTCGCCAGAACTATGGCTACACCTTC.

This clonotype was recorded a few times. This rearrangement joins TRBV9 to TRBJ2-5; the match to TRBD2 covers 13 bases. Losses at the gene ends were 4 bases for V and 5 bases for J; bases not matched to a gene: 5. CDR1 SGDLS and CDR2 YYNGEE come from the germline V gene. The CDR3 is 15 residues long. The CDR3 region is CASSITSGGDETQYF. In DNA, the CDR3 is TGTGCCAGCAGCATAACTAGCGGGGGGGACGAGACCCAGTACTTC.

The chain recombines TRBV14 with TRBJ2-7; the D call may be TRBD1 or TRBD2 (6 bases each). The germline V gene has CDR1 SGHDN and CDR2 FVKESK. CDR3 size: 15 residues. Between the trimmed V and J ends, which lost 3 bases and 6 bases, there was a span of 18 bases. CDR3 DNA sequence: TGTGCCAGCAGCCACCCACAGGGAGGAATACCCGAGCAGTACTTC. This translates into CASSHPQGGIPEQYF.

The V gene is TRBV29-1, the J gene TRBJ1-2; no clear D. Germline loops: CDR1 SQVTM, CDR2 ANQGSEA. Trimming stripped 0 bases from V and 8 bases from J, with 13 bases between. The CDR3 runs to 13 residues. CDR3 sequence: CSVEDRIGIGYTF. DNA of the CDR3: TGCAGCGTTGAAGATCGCATAGGAATCGGCTACACCTTC.

This chain links TRBV10-3 with TRBJ2-7; no firm D call. Trimming left V 0 bases short and J 0 bases short, with 9 bases between. CDR3 size: 15 residues. The germline gives CDR1 ENHRY, CDR2 SYGVKD. In DNA, the CDR3 is TGTGCCATCAGTGAGTCGGTCCATAGCTCCTACGAGCAGTACTTC. Translating it yields CAISESVHSSYEQYF.

V and J are TRBV9 and TRBJ1-1; 7 bases map to TRBD1. Germline assignment: CDR1 SGDLS and CDR2 YYNGEE. The CDR3 loop spans 15 amino acids. V lost 3 bases, J lost 1 base, and 6 bases stayed unmatched. This chain's CDR3 is CASSASQGQNTEAFF. Here the CDR3 DNA reads TGTGCCAGCAGCGCTTCACAGGGGCAGAACACTGAAGCTTTCTTT.

This clonotype was seen a few times. The V and J genes are TRBV11-3 and TRBJ2-2, with D perhaps matching TRBD2 (5 bases). CDR3 length: 16 amino acids. V shed 0 bases and J shed 5 bases, with 13 bases lying between them. The germline gives CDR1 SGHNT, CDR2 YENEEA. The CDR3 DNA is TGTGCCAGCAGCTTAGAGGGCAGCCCGGGGACCGGGGAGCTGTTTTTT. This gives the protein CASSLEGSPGTGELFF.

V and J are TRBV5-6 and TRBJ2-2; D may be TRBD1 (5 bases). Looked up from germline, CDR1 is SGHDT and CDR2 is YYEEEE. This CDR3 region has 14 residues. The V and J ends lost 4 bases and 1 base respectively, with 8 bases between them. The CDR3 region is CASSVDRNTGELFF. The CDR3 DNA is TGTGCCAGCAGCGTTGACAGGAACACCGGGGAGCTGTTTTTT.

The chain combines TRBV5-1 with TRBJ2-1; 11 nucleotides match TRBD2. V shed 4 bases, J shed 4 bases, and the junction held 7 bases outside the gene matches. The length of the CDR3 is 16 residues. CDR1 and CDR2 (germline): SGHRS, YFSETQ. CDR3: CASSVLAGGAYNEQFF. CDR3 nucleotide sequence: TGCGCCAGCAGCGTTCTAGCGGGGGGCGCTTACAATGAGCAGTTCTTC.

This chain links TRBV14 with TRBJ1-1; 9 bases are a match to TRBD1. With 1 base clipped from V and 2 bases from J, the junction kept 8 bases outside the gene matches. CDR3 length equals 17 residues. The V gene's germline CDR1 is SGHDN and CDR2 FVKESK. This CDR3 is CASSQAGTGSPNTEAFF. CDR3 DNA: TGTGCCAGCAGCCAAGCCGGGACAGGGTCCCCCAACACTGAAGCTTTCTTT.

The chain uses TRBV10-1 and TRBJ2-2; D remains unclear. Trimming cost V 4 bases and J 7 bases, with 10 bases left between them. This CDR3 spans 13 amino acids. Germline loops: CDR1 WNHNN, CDR2 SYGVQD (reference sequence). The CDR3 spells CASSGPGFGELFF. The DNA for the CDR3 is TGCGCCAGCAGTGGACCCGGTTTCGGGGAGCTGTTTTTT.

This chain links TRBV6-5 with TRBJ2-1; TRBD1 is a possible D gene (6 bases). Germline V lookup: CDR1 MNHEY, CDR2 SVGAGI. The CDR3 runs to 14 residues. With 4 bases removed from V and 3 bases from J, the gap between germline ends came to 10 bases. CDR3 in amino acids: CASSFDRIYNEQFF. The DNA for the CDR3 is TGTGCCAGCAGTTTCGACAGGATCTACAATGAGCAGTTCTTC.

A few counts support this clonotype. The DNA for the CDR3 is TGTGCCAGCAGCCAAGAGGTGCAGGGAGGCTACAATGAGCAGTTCTTC. Translation gives CASSQEVQGGYNEQFF. The chain has TRBV3-1 and TRBJ2-1; possibly TRBD2 for D (6 bases). Trimming pared 0 bases from V and 3 bases from J, leaving 12 bases between. Germline values: CDR1 LGHDT, CDR2 YNNKEL (reference sequence). This CDR3 is 16 amino acids long.

V gene TRBV29-1 combines with J gene TRBJ1-4; no clear D gene. CDR1 is SQVTM and CDR2 is ANQGSEA in the germline V gene. The CDR3 sequence is 13 residues long. With 2 bases removed from V and 5 bases from J, the gap between germline ends came to 9 bases. The CDR3 is CSVELRTNEKLFF. In DNA, the CDR3 is TGCAGCGTTGAACTGAGAACGAATGAAAAACTGTTTTTT. The variable domain in full, with the rest retrieved from reference TRBV29-1 and TRBJ1-4, is SAVISQKPSRDICQRGTSLTIQCQVDSQVTMMFWYRQQPGQSLTLIATANQGSEATYESGFVIDKFPISRPNLTFSTLTVSNMSPEDSSIYLCSVELRTNEKLFFGSGTQLSVL.